These 29 T cell receptor beta chains share one sample of origin, sequenced in a study of blood T cell repertoires in COVID-19. Repertoires were generated with immunoSEQ multiplex PCR, while TCRdb's copy carries only in-frame clones and drops some. This sample has hundreds of thousands of clones; 85% to 90% occur once, and the top ten carry about 14%. The source material was PBMCs or T cells enriched from blood (not recorded which). The origin of the receptors is a man between 18 and 35 years old who had recovered from COVID-19.

The chain has TRBV3-1 (or the pseudogene TRBV3-2) and TRBJ2-7, with TRBD2 matching over 10 bases. CDR1 and CDR2 (germline): LGHDT, YNNKEL (reference sequence). Trimming cost V 3 bases and J 2 bases; bases outside gene matches: 4. The CDR3 has 15 residues. CDR3: CASSHRTSGTYEQYF. DNA for the CDR3: TGTGCCAGCAGCCACCGGACTAGCGGCACCTACGAGCAGTACTTC.

This chain connects TRBV9 to TRBJ1-3; the D gene is possibly TRBD1 (5 bases). The germline V and J ends were trimmed by 3 bases and 0 bases, with 7 bases remaining between them. CDR3 length: 14 residues. Germline loops: CDR1 SGDLS, CDR2 YYNGEE. This chain's CDR3 is CASSEGDSGNTIYF. The CDR3 DNA reads TGTGCCAGCAGCGAAGGGGACTCTGGAAACACCATATATTTT.

CDR3 in amino acids: CASTILSTRGSNQPQHF. In nucleotides, the CDR3 is TGTGCCAGTACCATACTTTCAACGCGGGGTTCCAATCAGCCCCAGCATTTT. V gene TRBV19 combines with J gene TRBJ1-5; D is unresolved. This CDR3 region has 17 residues. Looked up from germline, CDR1 is LNHDA and CDR2 is SQIVND (reference sequence). With 7 bases removed from V and 3 bases from J, the gap between germline ends came to 22 bases.

V is TRBV28 and J is TRBJ1-5; a weak D match, TRBD1 (5 bases). There are 13 residues in the CDR3. Germline V lookup: CDR1 MDHEN, CDR2 SYDVKM. Trimming took 8 bases from V and 6 from J, leaving 14 bases between them. The CDR3 here is CASLREMGQPQHF. The CDR3, as DNA: TGTGCCAGCCTCAGGGAAATGGGTCAGCCCCAGCATTTT.

The chain's CDR3 is CATSDLEASEGNEQFF. In DNA form, the CDR3 reads TGTGCCACCAGTGATTTAGAGGCATCGGAGGGCAATGAGCAGTTCTTC. The rearrangement links TRBV24-1 to TRBJ2-1; weak D call: TRBD2 (6 bases). Germline V gene data show CDR1 as KGHDR and CDR2 as SFDVKD. The V end was cut by 1 base, the J end by 6 bases, with 15 bases between. The CDR3 totals 16 residues.

This sequence joins TRBV5-1 and TRBJ2-1; D is unclear. Per germline, CDR1 SGHRS and CDR2 YFSETQ. The CDR3 contains 15 residues. V shed 4 bases and J shed 5 bases, with 16 bases lying between them. CDR3 in DNA: TGCGCCAGCAGCCCAGCCGGCCTCGGAGACAATGAGCAGTTCTTC. Residues: CASSPAGLGDNEQFF.

The rearrangement links TRBV6-5 to TRBJ2-5; 8 bases align to TRBD2. Trimming cost V 0 bases and J 1 base; bases outside gene matches: 4. Germline lookup yields CDR1 MNHEY and CDR2 SVGAGI. The CDR3 is made up of 16 amino acids. The CDR3, as DNA: TGTGCCAGCAGTTACTCAAAGGCGGGAGGCCAAGAGACCCAGTACTTC. It translates to CASSYSKAGGQETQYF.

The gene calls are TRBV6-5 and TRBJ1-3, with a weak D call TRBD1 (6 bases). Trimming removed 6 bases from V and 2 bases from J, with 14 bases in between. The CDR3 contains 15 residues. Germline V lookup: CDR1 MNHEY, CDR2 SVGAGI. The CDR3 reads CASSPQGYAGNTIYF. CDR3 bases: TGTGCCAGCAGCCCCCAGGGGTACGCTGGAAACACCATATATTTT.

CDR3 bases: TGTGCCAGCAGTGAAGGGAGTGCCCAGCCCCAGCATTTT. Translating it yields CASSEGSAQPQHF. The genes are TRBV2 and TRBJ1-5; D remains ambiguous. Germline assignment: CDR1 SNHLY and CDR2 FYNNEI. This CDR3 spans 13 amino acids. Deletions cut 1 base from V and 7 bases from J, with 8 bases between.

The gene calls are TRBV29-1 and TRBJ1-1; no clear D. The CDR3 is 12 amino acids. V gave up 4 bases and J gave up 0 bases, with 6 bases separating them. Germline values: CDR1 SQVTM, CDR2 ANQGSEA. The CDR3 here is CSVVKMNTEAFF. Written as DNA, the CDR3 is TGCAGCGTTGTTAAAATGAACACTGAAGCTTTCTTT.

The J gene is TRBJ2-3, the V gene TRBV24-1; 7 nucleotides agree with TRBD1. Unmatched junction bases numbered 8, after V lost 3 bases and J lost 3 bases. Germline V lookup: CDR1 KGHDR, CDR2 SFDVKD. This CDR3 is built from 16 residues. CDR3 residues: CATSDPGQRFTDTQYF. The CDR3 DNA sequence: TGTGCCACCAGTGATCCGGGACAGAGATTTACAGATACGCAGTATTTT.

This clone appeared once. The genes are TRBV10-1 and TRBJ2-1; weak D call: TRBD1 (5 bases). Germline CDR1 reads WNHNN; CDR2 reads SYGVQD (reference sequence). Trimming shortened V by 5 bases and J by 7 bases, and 9 bases separated the two germline ends. This CDR3 region has 12 residues. The CDR3 region has the DNA TGCGCCAGCAGTCAGGGTTGGAATGAGCAGTTCTTC. Its translation is CASSQGWNEQFF.

The V gene is TRBV6-4, the J gene TRBJ2-1, with a tentative D call TRBD2 (7 bases). Trimming pared 3 bases from V and 8 bases from J, leaving 14 bases between. Germline V gene data show CDR1 as MRHNA and CDR2 as SNTAGT. This CDR3 region has 14 residues. CDR3 loop: CASSEVGGPDEQFF. CDR3 nucleotide sequence: TGTGCCAGCAGTGAAGTGGGGGGGCCGGATGAGCAGTTCTTC.

V is TRBV15 and J is TRBJ1-5; 7 nucleotides match TRBD1. Germline V gives CDR1 LNHNV, CDR2 YYDKDF (reference sequence). J was trimmed by 6 bases and V by 3 bases; bases with no gene match: 5. CDR3 length: 14 residues. Here the CDR3 DNA reads TGTGCCACCAGCAGGAAGGGGGCAGGTCAGCCCCAGCATTTT. It specifies CATSRKGAGQPQHF.

This clone was observed once. The rearrangement uses TRBV7-3 and TRBJ2-5; weak D call: TRBD2 (5 bases). Trimming removed 1 base at V and 1 base at J, with 7 bases between. The CDR3 totals 14 residues. The germline CDR1 and CDR2 sequences are SGHTA and FQGTGA. The CDR3 sequence is CASSLNAGQETQYF. The CDR3 DNA follows: TGTGCCAGCAGCTTAAACGCGGGCCAAGAGACCCAGTACTTC.

This rearrangement joins TRBV6-5 to TRBJ1-5; D not certain. The CDR3 covers 15 residues. Germline V gene data show CDR1 as MNHEY and CDR2 as SVGAGI. V was cut by 6 bases and J by 0 bases, with 12 bases left in between. CDR3 coding DNA: TGTGCCAGCAGATCGCGACACGATAGCAATCAGCCCCAGCATTTT. Its protein product is CASRSRHDSNQPQHF.

This chain links TRBV15 with TRBJ1-3; D is uncertain. The V gene's germline CDR1 is LNHNV and CDR2 YYDKDF (reference sequence). The CDR3 runs to 16 residues. With 0 bases removed from V and 0 bases from J, the gap between germline ends came to 9 bases. This CDR3 reads CATSRDVGGSGNTIYF. CDR3 coding DNA: TGTGCCACCAGCAGAGATGTAGGAGGCTCTGGAAACACCATATATTTT. The full variable domain, completed using reference TRBV15 and TRBJ1-3, is DAMVIQNPRYQVTQFGKPVTLSCSQTLNHNVMYWYQQKSSQAPKLLFHYYDKDFNNEADTPDNFQSRRPNTSFCFLDIRSPGLGDTAMYLCATSRDVGGSGNTIYFGEGSWLTVV.

The chain employs TRBV12-2 and TRBJ2-7; the table calls TRBD2, which could not be checked here. TRBV12-2 is described as a pseudogene. The CDR3 totals 16 residues. CDR3 DNA: TGTGCAAGTCGCCCAGGCCGACTAGCGATCACCTACGAGCAGTACTTC. Its protein product is CASRPGRLAITYEQYF.

The rearrangement uses TRBV2 and TRBJ2-5; 7 bases fit TRBD2. Trimming at V came to 0 bases and at J to 6 bases, leaving 7 bases not matched to a gene. The germline CDR1 and CDR2 sequences are SNHLY and FYNNEI. This CDR3 has 15 residues. CDR3 DNA: TGTGCCAGCAGTGAAGCGGCTGGCGGGAGAAAGACCCAGTACTTC. Translation: CASSEAAGGRKTQYF.

The chain joins TRBV2 to TRBJ1-6; the D is unclear. V lost 6 bases to trimming and J lost 9 bases, with 15 bases between them. The germline gives CDR1 SNHLY, CDR2 FYNNEI. The CDR3 has 14 amino acids. For the CDR3, the DNA is TGTGCCAGCAGGAGTCGGGGTGTTAGTTCACCCCTCCACTTT. The encoded protein is CASRSRGVSSPLHF.

This chain links TRBV5-4 with TRBJ2-1; 7 bases line up with TRBD1. This CDR3 comprises 14 residues. CDR1 and CDR2 (germline): SGHNT, YYREEE (reference sequence). The trim removed 2 bases at V and 9 bases at J, leaving 8 bases unmatched. The CDR3 region has the DNA TGTGCCAGCAGCTTTGGGACAGTAGGGACTGAGCAGTTCTTC. It encodes CASSFGTVGTEQFF. Drawing the rest from reference TRBV5-4 and TRBJ2-1, the complete variable domain is ETGVTQSPTHLIKTRGQQVTLRCSSQSGHNTVSWYQQALGQGPQFIFQYYREEENGRGNFPPRFSGLQFPNYSSELNVNALELDDSALYLCASSFGTVGTEQFFGPGTRLTVL.

This clone showed up just a few times. The chain uses TRBV7-9 and TRBJ1-5; D gene unclear. Per the germline V gene, CDR1 is SEHNR and CDR2 is FQNEAQ (reference sequence). V was shortened by 4 bases and J by 3 bases, with 7 bases between the two germline ends. The CDR3 has 13 amino acids. The CDR3: CASSSDTNQPQHF. In DNA, the CDR3 is TGTGCCAGCAGCTCCGACACCAATCAGCCCCAGCATTTT.

The chain combines TRBV5-4 with TRBJ1-1; tentative D call: TRBD1 (6 bases). V was cut by 4 bases and J by 2 bases, with 15 bases left in between. This CDR3 spans 15 amino acids. Germline CDR1 SGHNT, CDR2 YYREEE (reference sequence). CDR3 residues: CASSIRQVPNTEAFF. The CDR3 coding sequence is TGTGCCAGCAGCATCCGACAGGTCCCTAACACTGAAGCTTTCTTT.

The rearrangement uses TRBV5-1 and TRBJ2-5; 11 nucleotides align to TRBD2. The J segment lost 5 bases and the V segment lost 4 bases, leaving 10 bases of the junction unmatched. The CDR3 has 16 residues. The germline CDR1 and CDR2 sequences are SGHRS and YFSETQ. CDR3 sequence reads: CASSEVSGRVGETQYF. The DNA of the CDR3 is TGCGCCAGCAGCGAAGTTAGCGGGAGGGTTGGTGAGACCCAGTACTTC.

J is TRBJ1-6 and V is TRBV3-1 (or the pseudogene TRBV3-2); no reliable D call. This CDR3 contains 14 residues. V gave up 4 bases and J gave up 0 bases, with 4 bases separating them. Germline values: CDR1 LGHDT, CDR2 YNNKEL (reference sequence). This chain's CDR3 is CASSPSSYNSPLHF. CDR3 bases: TGTGCCAGCAGCCCCTCCTCCTATAATTCACCCCTCCACTTT.

This clone was recorded a few times. The chain employs TRBV28 and TRBJ2-1, with TRBD2 identical over 9 bases. V trimming: 7 bases; J trimming: 8 bases; junction bases outside the gene matches: 6. CDR1 is MDHEN, CDR2 SYDVKM, per germline. The CDR3 is 13 residues long. This CDR3 reads CASTIAGVYEQFF. CDR3 DNA sequence: TGTGCCAGCACGATAGCGGGAGTATATGAGCAGTTCTTC.

J is TRBJ2-7 and V is TRBV2; D remains ambiguous. Germline values: CDR1 SNHLY, CDR2 FYNNEI. The V gene lost 6 bases and the J gene lost 3 bases, with 9 bases spanning the gap. The CDR3 runs 12 residues. This CDR3 reads CASSQEDYEQYF. For the CDR3, the DNA is TGTGCCAGCAGCCAAGAGGACTACGAGCAGTACTTC.

The genes are TRBV28 and TRBJ1-2; 7 positions agree with TRBD1. J was trimmed by 4 bases and V by 5 bases; bases with no gene match: 10. CDR1 is MDHEN, CDR2 SYDVKM, per germline. The CDR3 runs to 15 residues. CDR3 sequence (DNA): TGTGCCAGCAGTCCAGACTACAGGGGAGGCTATGGCTACACCTTC. Translated, it gives CASSPDYRGGYGYTF.

This clone was observed a single time. This chain joins TRBV20-1 and TRBJ2-7; 7 bases fit TRBD2. Germline-derived CDR1 and CDR2 are DFQATT and SNEGSKA (reference sequence). The CDR3 spans 11 residues. The V and J ends lost 5 bases and 7 bases, in that order; junction bases with no gene match: 5. CDR3 in DNA: TGCAGTGCTGGGAGGACTAGGGAGCAGTACTTC. Amino acids: CSAGRTREQYF.